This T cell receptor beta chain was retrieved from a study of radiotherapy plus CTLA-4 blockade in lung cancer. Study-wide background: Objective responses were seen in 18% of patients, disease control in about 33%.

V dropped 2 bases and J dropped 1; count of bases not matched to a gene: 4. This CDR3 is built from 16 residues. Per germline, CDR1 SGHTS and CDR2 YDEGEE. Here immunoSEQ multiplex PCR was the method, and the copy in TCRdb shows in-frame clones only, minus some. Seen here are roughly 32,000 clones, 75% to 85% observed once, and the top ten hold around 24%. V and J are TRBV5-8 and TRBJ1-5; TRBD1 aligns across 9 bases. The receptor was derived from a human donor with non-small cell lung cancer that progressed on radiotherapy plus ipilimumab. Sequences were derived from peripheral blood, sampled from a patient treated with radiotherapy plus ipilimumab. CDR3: CASSLQGAGSNQPQHF. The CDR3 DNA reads TGTGCCAGCAGCTTACAGGGGGCCGGAAGCAATCAGCCCCAGCATTTT.